The TCR beta chain described here comes from a study of T cells in Graves' hyperthyroidism and ophthalmopathy. This clonotype has ten or more counts. This CDR3 is built from 13 residues. Germline CDR1 is DFQATT and CDR2 is SNEGSKA (reference sequence). V lost 5 bases, J lost 4 bases, and 14 bases lay in between. The study based diagnoses on clinical symptoms, serum thyroxine and TRAb, thyroid ultrasound and orbital computed tomography. TCR beta CDR3 regions were amplified from RNA. HTBI primers were the set used in a first-round RT-PCR of the TCR CDR3. Via MiXCR, TCRdb re-called the multiplex PCR reads, giving one row per CDR3 protein. The table shows under 400,000 distinct CDR3 sequences, with 16% occurring only once.

The receptor's source is a man aged 25 to 40 with Graves' hyperthyroidism. Sequenced material: blood. The chain is built from TRBV20-1 and TRBJ1-2; a possible D gene is TRBD1 (5 bases). CDR3 amino acids: CSARDSGGYGYTF. CDR3 in DNA: TGCAGTGCTCGGGACTCAGGAGGCTATGGCTACACCTTC.